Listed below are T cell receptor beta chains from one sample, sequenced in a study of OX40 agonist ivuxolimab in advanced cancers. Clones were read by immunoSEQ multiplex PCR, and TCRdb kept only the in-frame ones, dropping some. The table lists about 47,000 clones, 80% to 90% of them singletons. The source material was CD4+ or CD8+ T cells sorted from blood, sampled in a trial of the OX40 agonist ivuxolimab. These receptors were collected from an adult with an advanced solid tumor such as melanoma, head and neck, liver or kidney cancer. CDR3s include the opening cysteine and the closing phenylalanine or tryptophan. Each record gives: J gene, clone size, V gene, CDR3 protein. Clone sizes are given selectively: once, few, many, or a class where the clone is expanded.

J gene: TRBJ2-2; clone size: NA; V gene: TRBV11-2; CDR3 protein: CASSPGLAGVNTGELFF
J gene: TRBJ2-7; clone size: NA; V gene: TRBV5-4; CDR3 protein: CASSSGTGGYEQYF
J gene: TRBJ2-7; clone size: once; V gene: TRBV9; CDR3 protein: CASSVGNSYEQYF
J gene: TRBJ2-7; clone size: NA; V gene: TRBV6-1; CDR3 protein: CASSEKTSGAYEQYF
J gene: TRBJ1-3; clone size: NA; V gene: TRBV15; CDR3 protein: CATSRDDSSSGNTIYF
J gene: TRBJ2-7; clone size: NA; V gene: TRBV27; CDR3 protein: CASSFRVTYEQYF
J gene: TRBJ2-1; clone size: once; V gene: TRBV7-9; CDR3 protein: CASSLAMIFF
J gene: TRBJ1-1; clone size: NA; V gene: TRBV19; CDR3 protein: CASTYPGGGTEAFF
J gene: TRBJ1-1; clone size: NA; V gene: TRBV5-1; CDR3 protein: CASRWTVTNTEAFF
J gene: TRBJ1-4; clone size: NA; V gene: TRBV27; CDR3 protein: CASSLRPRHEKLFF
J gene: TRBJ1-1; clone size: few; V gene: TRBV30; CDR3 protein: CAWSVGSTEAFF
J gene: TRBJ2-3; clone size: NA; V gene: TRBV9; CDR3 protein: CASSDGAESSTDTQYF
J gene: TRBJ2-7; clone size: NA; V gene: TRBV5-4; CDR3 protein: CASSLGEGRLYEQYF
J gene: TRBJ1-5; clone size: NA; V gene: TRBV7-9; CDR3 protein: CASSLGDDQPQHF
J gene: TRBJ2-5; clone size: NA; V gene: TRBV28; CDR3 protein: CASSPSGAGRETQYF
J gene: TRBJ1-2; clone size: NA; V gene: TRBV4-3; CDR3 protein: CASSQDRTSNYGYTF
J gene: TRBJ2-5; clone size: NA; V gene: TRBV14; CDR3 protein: CASSPTRDRGQETQYF
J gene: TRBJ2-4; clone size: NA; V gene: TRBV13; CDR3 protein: CASSLDPSGSKNIQYF
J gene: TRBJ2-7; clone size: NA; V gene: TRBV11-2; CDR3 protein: CASSFGLRGGYEQYF
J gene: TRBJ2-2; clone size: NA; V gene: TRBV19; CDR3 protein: CASREADRVEGELFF
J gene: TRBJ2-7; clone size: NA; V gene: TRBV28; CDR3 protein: CASSPGTAFSSYEQYF
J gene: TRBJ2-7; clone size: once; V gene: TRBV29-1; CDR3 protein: CSVEDGILGGGTSGSSSEQYF
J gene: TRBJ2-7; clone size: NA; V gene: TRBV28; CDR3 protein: CASSSHGVWDEQYF
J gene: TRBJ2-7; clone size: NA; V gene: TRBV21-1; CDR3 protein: CASSKSTGRFYEQYF
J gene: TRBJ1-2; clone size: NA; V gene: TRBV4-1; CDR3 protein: CASSPRTGGNYGYTF
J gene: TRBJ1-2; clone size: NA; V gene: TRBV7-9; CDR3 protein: CASSPGQINYGYTF
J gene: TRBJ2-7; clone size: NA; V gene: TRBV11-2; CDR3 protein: CASSEPDRSGSYEQYF
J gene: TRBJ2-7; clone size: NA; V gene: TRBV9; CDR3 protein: CASSPGGGQGAYEQYF
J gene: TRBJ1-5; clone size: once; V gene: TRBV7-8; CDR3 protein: CASSSARGGQPQHF
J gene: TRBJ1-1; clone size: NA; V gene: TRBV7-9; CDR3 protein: CASSLILGGTEAFF
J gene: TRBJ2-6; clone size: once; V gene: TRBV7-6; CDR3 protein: CASSLERGQVSSGANVLTF
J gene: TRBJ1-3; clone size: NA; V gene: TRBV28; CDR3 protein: CASGHKRALGNTIYF
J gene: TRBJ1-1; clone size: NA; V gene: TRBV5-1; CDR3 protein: CASSFTAPNTGTEAFF
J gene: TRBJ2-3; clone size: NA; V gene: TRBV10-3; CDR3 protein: CAARGMADTQYF
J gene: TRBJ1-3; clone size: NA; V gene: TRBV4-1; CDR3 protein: CASSQGPLSGNTIYF
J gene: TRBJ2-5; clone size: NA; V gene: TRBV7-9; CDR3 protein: CASRPGLQETQYF
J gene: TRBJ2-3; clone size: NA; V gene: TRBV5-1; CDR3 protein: CASSLVAASTDTQYF
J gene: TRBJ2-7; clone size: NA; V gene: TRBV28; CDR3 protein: CASSLGVRRGLYF
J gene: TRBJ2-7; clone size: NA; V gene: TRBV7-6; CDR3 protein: CASGKGTYEQYF
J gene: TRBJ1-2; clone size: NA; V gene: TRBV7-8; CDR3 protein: CASSALGAANYGYTF
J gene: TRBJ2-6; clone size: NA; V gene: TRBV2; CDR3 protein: CASSDGTPVSGANVLTF
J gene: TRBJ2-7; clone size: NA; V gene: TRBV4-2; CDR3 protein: CASSQTTSGYEQYF
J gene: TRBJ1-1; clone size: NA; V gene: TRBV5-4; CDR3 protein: CASSPGTGYAFF
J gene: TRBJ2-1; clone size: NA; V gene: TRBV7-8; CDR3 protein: CASGRDNYNEQFF
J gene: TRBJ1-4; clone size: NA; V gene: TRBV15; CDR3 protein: CATSEDPGQGGEKLFF
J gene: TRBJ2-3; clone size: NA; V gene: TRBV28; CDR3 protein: CASSPLSSGFTDTQYF
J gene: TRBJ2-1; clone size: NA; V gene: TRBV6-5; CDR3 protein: CASSVGLEQFF
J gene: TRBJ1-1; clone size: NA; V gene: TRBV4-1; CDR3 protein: CASSRTGNTEAFF
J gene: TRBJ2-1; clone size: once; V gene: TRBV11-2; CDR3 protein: CASSLFAGTSADNEQFF
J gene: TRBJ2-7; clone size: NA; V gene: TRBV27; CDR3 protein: CASSSGYPYEQYF
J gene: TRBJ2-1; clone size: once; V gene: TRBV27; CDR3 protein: CASSFPGHNEQFF
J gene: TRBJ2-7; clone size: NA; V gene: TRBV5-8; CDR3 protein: CASSFEPRTEGSSYEQYF
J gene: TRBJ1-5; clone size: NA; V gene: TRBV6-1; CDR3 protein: CASASGGGQPQHF
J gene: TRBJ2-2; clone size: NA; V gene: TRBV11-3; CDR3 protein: CASSADSNTGELFF